The 10 T cell receptor beta chains given below trace back to one sample, sequenced in a study of shared clonotypes between healthy human individuals. The data were produced by immunoSEQ multiplex PCR, yet TCRdb's version contains in-frame clones alone and is incomplete. Of nearly 2 million clones in the sample, about 94% were seen once. Naive CD8 cells lacked CD45RO, underwent positive selection for CCR7 and left out terminally differentiated effector memory CD45RA+ cells. Sequencing input: naive CD8+ T cells sorted from blood. The receptor source for this set is a man aged 18 to 30 in good health.

The V call is TRBV7-9, the J call TRBJ2-5; 13 bases are a match to TRBD2. CDR1 SEHNR and CDR2 FQNEAQ come from the germline V gene (reference sequence). This CDR3 is built from 16 residues. V gave up 5 bases and J gave up 5 bases; unmatched junction bases: 8. For the CDR3, the DNA is TGTGCCAGCAGCCATGGACTAGCGGGAGTCCGCGAGACCCAGTACTTC. This encodes CASSHGLAGVRETQYF. The full variable domain, completed using reference TRBV7-9 and TRBJ2-5, is DTGVSQNPRHKITKRGQNVTFRCDPISEHNRLYWYRQTLGQGPEFLTYFQNEAQLEKSRLLSDRFSAERPKGSFSTLEIQRTEQGDSAMYLCASSHGLAGVRETQYFGPGTRLLVL.

This clone was seen a few times. Other DNA sequences in the sample encode the same CDR3. J is TRBJ2-7 and V is TRBV7-9; D call uncertain. V lost 1 base and J 2 bases, leaving 3 bases between the germline ends. This CDR3 region has 12 residues. The germline V gene encodes CDR1 SEHNR and CDR2 FQNEAQ (reference sequence). The DNA for the CDR3 is TGTGCCAGCAGCTTAGATCCCTACGAGCAGTACTTC. Its protein is CASSLDPYEQYF.

The V gene is TRBV15, the J gene TRBJ1-2, with 9 bases that match TRBD1. The length of the CDR3 is 14 residues. V was clipped by 3 bases and J by 8 bases; unmatched bases: 7. Germline lookup yields CDR1 LNHNV and CDR2 YYDKDF (reference sequence). The CDR3 spells CATSSTGGELGYTF. DNA of the CDR3: TGTGCCACCAGCAGTACAGGGGGCGAATTGGGCTACACCTTC.

This sequence joins TRBV7-6 and TRBJ2-7, with D perhaps assigned TRBD1 or TRBD2 (5 bases each). Trimming cost V 4 bases and J 0 bases, with 16 bases left between them. This CDR3 has 16 amino acids. The V gene's germline CDR1 is SGHVS and CDR2 FNYEAQ. As DNA, the CDR3 is TGTGCCAGCAGCTGGGGCGGGCGTGCTAGCTCCTACGAGCAGTACTTC. Protein product: CASSWGGRASSYEQYF.

The chain uses TRBV19 and TRBJ2-6; D gene ambiguous. The CDR3 runs 16 residues. CDR1 is LNHDA and CDR2 is SQIVND in the germline V gene (reference sequence). V was pared by 6 bases and J by 0 bases, with 12 bases between. The CDR3 loop reads CASRKRPTSGANVLTF. The CDR3 region has the DNA TGTGCCAGTAGAAAACGACCGACCTCTGGGGCCAACGTCCTGACTTTC.

The chain joins TRBV6-5 to TRBJ2-2, with 9 bases fitting TRBD1. The trim removed 6 bases at V and 7 bases at J, leaving 9 bases unmatched. The CDR3 is made up of 15 amino acids. Germline loops: CDR1 MNHEY, CDR2 SVGAGI. The CDR3 here is CASRNRDRANGELFF. The DNA for the CDR3 is TGTGCCAGCAGGAACCGGGACAGGGCAAACGGGGAGCTGTTTTTT.

In the case of this clone: This same CDR3 is encoded by further DNA sequences in the sample. This chain uses TRBV9 with TRBJ1-1; no reliable D call. Germline-derived CDR1 and CDR2 are SGDLS and YYNGEE. The germline V and J ends were trimmed by 5 bases and 1 base, with 6 bases remaining between them. This CDR3 has 12 residues. The CDR3 bases are TGTGCCAGCAGTCCCGGGAACACTGAAGCTTTCTTT. Translated, it gives CASSPGNTEAFF. The variable domain in full, completed from reference TRBV9 and TRBJ1-1, reads DSGVTQTPKHLITATGQRVTLRCSPRSGDLSVYWYQQSLDQGLQFLIQYYNGEERAKGNILERFSAQQFPDLHSELNLSSLELGDSALYFCASSPGNTEAFFGQGTRLTVV.

This clone was counted once. The chain recombines TRBV19 with TRBJ2-1; weak D call: TRBD2 (6 bases). This CDR3 is 15 amino acids long. Germline loops: CDR1 LNHDA, CDR2 SQIVND (reference sequence). With 0 bases removed from V and 3 bases from J, the gap between germline ends came to 9 bases. The CDR3 protein is CASSIDQEGYNEQFF. CDR3 coding DNA: TGTGCCAGTAGTATAGACCAGGAGGGCTACAATGAGCAGTTCTTC.

The rearrangement uses TRBV14 and TRBJ2-2; 10 bases match TRBD2. Germline CDR1 and CDR2: SGHDN and FVKESK. CDR3 size: 15 residues. V lost 0 bases and J lost 5; bases outside the gene matches: 0. The CDR3 here is CASSQELAGTGELFF. CDR3 nucleotide sequence: TGTGCCAGCAGCCAAGAACTAGCGGGGACCGGGGAGCTGTTTTTT.

Written as DNA, the CDR3 is TGTGCCAATCTCGACTCGGGACAGCCCTTCTACGAGCAGTACTTC. Translated, it gives CANLDSGQPFYEQYF. This chain links TRBV2 with TRBJ2-7; 7 bases align to TRBD1. Looked up from germline, CDR1 is SNHLY and CDR2 is FYNNEI. Trimming at V came to 10 bases and at J to 3 bases, leaving 15 bases not matched to a gene. The CDR3 runs to 15 residues.